A single sample gave rise to the 5 T cell receptor beta chains below, sequenced in a study of cytomegalovirus exposure and HLA in healthy donors. Vbeta (60) and Jbeta (13) primers were used in the PCR. Clones were read by immunoSEQ multiplex PCR, and TCRdb kept only the in-frame ones, dropping some. The sample has 100,000 or so clones, 75% to 90% seen once. The sample consisted of PBMCs. Receptor source: a man aged 25 to 40 in good health and CMV-seropositive.

V gene TRBV27 combines with J gene TRBJ1-6; TRBD1 matches at 7 bases. J was trimmed by 7 bases and V by 3 bases; bases with no gene match: 15. The germline gives CDR1 MNHEY, CDR2 SMNVEV (reference sequence). The CDR3 loop spans 18 amino acids. CDR3 sequence: CASSFHPPSGQSNSPLHF. CDR3 nucleotides: TGTGCCAGCAGTTTCCATCCACCCTCGGGACAGTCCAATTCACCCCTCCACTTT.

V and J are TRBV6-1 and TRBJ1-5; TRBD1 agrees at 7 bases. CDR1 and CDR2 from the germline V gene are MNHNS and SASEGT. This CDR3 contains 13 residues. V was clipped by 4 bases and J by 5 bases; unmatched bases: 2. The CDR3 protein is CASSAQGDQPQHF. CDR3 bases: TGTGCCAGCAGTGCGCAGGGGGATCAGCCCCAGCATTTT.

CDR3: CASSYSETSKEAFF. CDR3 DNA sequence: TGTGCCAGCAGTTACTCAGAGACCTCTAAGGAGGCTTTCTTT. The V and J genes are TRBV6-5 and TRBJ1-1; D remains ambiguous. The germline gives CDR1 MNHEY, CDR2 SVGAGI. Trimming removed 0 bases from V and 11 bases from J, with 16 bases in between. There are 14 residues in the CDR3.

This rearrangement joins TRBV7-2 to TRBJ2-1; 7 bases align to TRBD2. The V and J ends lost 1 base and 9 bases, in that order; junction bases with no gene match: 12. This CDR3 has 16 residues. The germline gives CDR1 SGHTA, CDR2 FQGNSA. CDR3 in DNA: TGTGCCAGCAGCTTAGACAGGACGGGGACGGGGGGTGAGCAGTTCTTC. Its protein is CASSLDRTGTGGEQFF. The full variable domain, its missing parts supplied by reference TRBV7-2 and TRBJ2-1, is GAGVSQSPSNKVTEKGKDVELRCDPISGHTALYWYRQSLGQGLEFLIYFQGNSAPDKSGLPSDRFSAERTGGSVSTLTIQRTQQEDSAVYLCASSLDRTGTGGEQFFGPGTRLTVL.

This clone came up once. V is TRBV28 and J is TRBJ2-3, with D possibly TRBD1 on 5 matching bases. The germline V gene encodes CDR1 MDHEN and CDR2 SYDVKM. The CDR3 is made up of 11 amino acids. Trimming cost V 6 bases and J 8 bases, with 9 bases left between them. CDR3 nucleotide sequence: TGTGCCAGCAGCACCAGGGCTACGCAGTATTTT. It is translated as CASSTRATQYF.